These 19 T cell receptor beta chains came from one sample sequenced in a study of cytomegalovirus exposure and HLA in healthy donors. The PCR ran on 60 Vbeta and 13 Jbeta primers. The method was immunoSEQ multiplex PCR; TCRdb's version includes in-frame clones alone and lacks a portion of them. Counted here are approximately 150,000 clones, approximately 65% occurring once; the ten biggest clones make up approximately 6.5%. The sample was PBMCs. Receptors originate from a woman aged 60 to 75 in good health and CMV-seronegative.

V is TRBV2 and J is TRBJ1-1, with a weak D call TRBD1 (5 bases). This CDR3 region has 14 residues. The V gene lost 5 bases and the J gene lost 6 bases, with 16 bases spanning the gap. Germline V gene data show CDR1 as SNHLY and CDR2 as FYNNEI. For the CDR3, the DNA is TGTGCCAGCAGTCGACGGACAAGGGCCTCTGAAGCTTTCTTT. It yields the protein CASSRRTRASEAFF.

This clone has a single count. The chain is built from TRBV6-5 and TRBJ2-5; possibly TRBD2 for D (7 bases). Trimming shortened V by 6 bases and J by 5 bases, and 13 bases separated the two germline ends. There are 13 residues in the CDR3. CDR1 and CDR2 (germline): MNHEY, SVGAGI. CDR3 coding DNA: TGTGCCAGCAGAGGGGGGGCGGTGGAGACCCAGTACTTC. Translated: CASRGGAVETQYF.

This sequence joins TRBV18 and TRBJ2-1, with TRBD2 as a possible D gene (6 bases). The CDR3 covers 12 residues. Germline CDR1 is KGHSH and CDR2 is LQKENI. Trimming removed 3 bases from V and 8 bases from J, with 8 bases in between. CDR3 amino acids: CASSPERDEQFF. The CDR3 nucleotides read TGTGCCAGCTCACCTGAGCGGGATGAGCAGTTCTTC. The complete variable domain, with remaining parts taken from reference TRBV18 and TRBJ2-1, reads NAGVMQNPRHLVRRRGQEARLRCSPMKGHSHVYWYRQLPEEGLKFMVYLQKENIIDESGMPKERFSAEFPKEGPSILRIQQVVRGDSAAYFCASSPERDEQFFGPGTRLTVL.

The genes are TRBV25-1 and TRBJ1-2, with TRBD1 as a possible D gene (6 bases). CDR1 is MGHDK, CDR2 SYGVNS, per germline. The CDR3 is 12 residues long. V was shortened by 6 bases and J by 4 bases, with 9 bases between the two germline ends. CDR3 sequence reads: CASSGQIYGYTF. Here the CDR3 DNA reads TGTGCCAGCAGCGGACAGATCTATGGCTACACCTTC.

The CDR3 sequence: CASSSPPGSSDEQYF. DNA of the CDR3: TGTGCCAGCAGTAGCCCTCCTGGGAGTTCCGACGAGCAGTACTTC. The rearrangement links TRBV28 to TRBJ2-7, with a tentative D call TRBD2 (5 bases). CDR3 length: 15 residues. V was shortened by 5 bases and J by 5 bases, with 19 bases between the two germline ends. Looked up from germline, CDR1 is MDHEN and CDR2 is SYDVKM. The complete variable domain, with remaining parts taken from reference TRBV28 and TRBJ2-7, reads DVKVTQSSRYLVKRTGEKVFLECVQDMDHENMFWYRQDPGLGLRLIYFSYDVKMKEKGDIPEGYSVSREKKERFSLILESASTNQTSMYLCASSSPPGSSDEQYFGPGTRLTVT.

This clone was found a few times. This chain uses TRBV19 with TRBJ2-3; 8 nucleotides align to TRBD2. The V gene end was trimmed by 5 bases and the J gene end by 3 bases; junction bases not matched to a gene: 7. This CDR3 is 15 amino acids long. Germline-derived CDR1 and CDR2 are LNHDA and SQIVND (reference sequence). In DNA, the CDR3 is TGTGCCAGTAGTGTTCTAGCGGGTGGTACAGATACGCAGTATTTT. Its protein product is CASSVLAGGTDTQYF.

This chain connects TRBV7-2 to TRBJ2-7; D not resolved. The CDR3 extends over 13 amino acids. Trimming removed 5 bases at V and 6 bases at J, with 14 bases between. Germline CDR1 is SGHTA and CDR2 is FQGNSA. CDR3 in amino acids: CASSLARFGEQYF. In DNA, the CDR3 is TGTGCCAGCAGCCTTGCGAGGTTTGGCGAGCAGTACTTC.

DNA of the CDR3: TGCGCCAGCAGCCAAGATGTCGGCGGAGGCCCCATTCAGTACTTC. Residues: CASSQDVGGGPIQYF. The J gene is TRBJ2-4, the V gene TRBV4-3; maybe TRBD2 (5 bases). Trimming stripped 0 bases from V and 9 bases from J, with 15 bases between. CDR1 and CDR2 (germline): LGHNA, YSLEER. There are 15 residues in the CDR3.

V is TRBV28 and J is TRBJ1-2; D remains ambiguous. The CDR3 consists of 14 residues. Per the germline V gene, CDR1 is MDHEN and CDR2 is SYDVKM. V lost 1 base, J lost 8 bases, and 14 bases lay in between. CDR3 bases: TGTGCCAGCAGTTTATCCGGCCCGGGGTACGGCTACACCTTC. Translating gives CASSLSGPGYGYTF.

This chain connects TRBV5-1 to TRBJ2-1; tentative D call: TRBD2 (5 bases). The CDR3 runs to 14 residues. In germline, CDR1 is SGHRS, CDR2 YFSETQ. The V end lost 0 bases, the J end lost 6 bases, and 10 bases lay between the germline ends. CDR3 protein: CASSLVGGLNEQFF. CDR3 nucleotide sequence: TGCGCCAGCAGCTTGGTAGGCGGGCTCAATGAGCAGTTCTTC.

In this sample, this clone turned up a few times. J is TRBJ2-5 and V is TRBV11-1; TRBD2 aligns across 7 bases. The better agreement between TRBJ2-7 and the DNA end casts doubt on the J call. This CDR3 is built from 15 residues. The germline V gene has CDR1 SGHAT and CDR2 FQDESV (reference sequence). The CDR3 DNA follows: TGTGCCAGCAGCCGAGGATTCGGGGGGTCCTACGAGCAGTACTTC. Translating gives CASSRGFGGSYEQYF.

The V and J genes are TRBV2 and TRBJ1-1; TRBD1 is a possible D gene (6 bases). CDR3 size: 13 residues. CDR1 and CDR2 from the germline V gene are SNHLY and FYNNEI. The V end lost 6 bases, the J end lost 1 base, and 9 bases lay between the germline ends. CDR3: CASRRTENTEAFF. The CDR3, as DNA: TGTGCCAGCAGAAGGACAGAGAACACTGAAGCTTTCTTT.

The chain recombines TRBV10-3 with TRBJ1-1; TRBD1 might be the D (6 bases). The V end was cut by 4 bases, the J end by 5 bases, with 14 bases between. Germline CDR1 ENHRY, CDR2 SYGVKD. This CDR3 is 14 amino acids long. CDR3 bases: TGTGCCATCAGTGCCAAAGGGGGATGGACTGAAGCTTTCTTT. Protein: CAISAKGGWTEAFF.

This chain uses TRBV5-1 with TRBJ2-1; possible D gene TRBD1, 6 bases. V was shortened by 1 base and J by 9 bases, with 14 bases between the two germline ends. Per the germline V gene, CDR1 is SGHRS and CDR2 is YFSETQ. The CDR3 has 14 amino acids. CDR3 sequence reads: CASSLRLTRGEQFF. The CDR3 DNA reads as TGCGCCAGCAGCTTGCGGCTCACCAGGGGTGAGCAGTTCTTC.

On this clone itself: A junction boundary mismatches the germline segment, possibly from a read error. J is TRBJ1-1 and V is TRBV7-9; possible D gene TRBD1, 6 bases. Per the germline V gene, CDR1 is SEHNR and CDR2 is FQNEAQ (reference sequence). The CDR3 covers 15 residues. CDR3 sequence reads: CSSSTPGQMNTEAFF. The CDR3 coding sequence is TGTTCCAGCAGCACTCCGGGACAAATGAACACTGAAGCTTTCTTT. Filled out from reference TRBV7-9 and TRBJ1-1, the complete variable domain reads DTGVSQNPRHKITKRGQNVTFRCDPISEHNRLYWYRQTLGQGPEFLTYFQNEAQLEKSRLLSDRFSAERPKGSFSTLEIQRTEQGDSAMYLCSSSTPGQMNTEAFFGQGTRLTVV.

The chain couples TRBV5-4 to TRBJ2-3; tentative D call: TRBD2 (6 bases). From germline, CDR1 is SGHNT and CDR2 YYREEE (reference sequence). V shed 0 bases and J shed 6 bases, with 20 bases lying between them. CDR3 size: 17 residues. In nucleotides, the CDR3 is TGTGCCAGCAGCTTGGGCAACGCCGGGACTGTGGGGGATACGCAGTATTTT. Protein: CASSLGNAGTVGDTQYF.

V is TRBV18 and J is TRBJ1-4; D may be TRBD1 (6 bases). The V and J ends lost 6 bases and 0 bases respectively, with 17 bases between them. Germline V lookup: CDR1 KGHSH, CDR2 LQKENI. The CDR3 contains 17 residues. CDR3 DNA: TGTGCCAGCTCCAACGACAGGCCGCAGGCAACTAATGAAAAACTGTTTTTT. Its protein product is CASSNDRPQATNEKLFF.

This clone appeared a few times. This chain links TRBV7-8 with TRBJ1-4; 8 bases are shared with TRBD1. The CDR3 is 15 residues long. Germline V gives CDR1 SGHVS, CDR2 FQNEAQ. J was trimmed by 3 bases and V by 3 bases; bases with no gene match: 3. This CDR3 reads CASSFDRGANEKLFF. The DNA for the CDR3 is TGTGCCAGCAGCTTTGACAGGGGTGCTAATGAAAAACTGTTTTTT. Full variable domain (missing parts from reference TRBV7-8 and TRBJ1-4): GAGVSQSPRYKVAKRGQDVALRCDPISGHVSLFWYQQALGQGPEFLTYFQNEAQLDKSGLPSDRFFAERPEGSVSTLKIQRTQQEDSAVYLCASSFDRGANEKLFFGSGTQLSVL.

The V and J genes are TRBV6-5 and TRBJ1-2; 9 nucleotides line up with TRBD1. V shed 4 bases and J 4 bases; nucleotides not matched to a gene: 4. There are 14 residues in the CDR3. CDR1 is MNHEY and CDR2 is SVGAGI in the germline V gene. CDR3 protein: CASSLDRGGYGYTF. In DNA, the CDR3 is TGTGCCAGCAGTTTGGACAGGGGAGGCTATGGCTACACCTTC.